What follows describes a single T cell receptor beta chain. Its cognate antigen is unknown. This CDR3 spans 12 amino acids. Trimming took off 7 bases at V and 1 base at J, with 7 bases between the two ends. The V gene's germline CDR1 is MDHEN and CDR2 SYDVKM. This sample is part of a study of T cell responses to AZD1222 COVID-19 vaccine. Generated by immunoSEQ multiplex PCR, the TCRdb table keeps only in-frame clones and is missing some. The sample shows about 150,000 clones, around 88% of them seen only once. Overall study findings and caveats: White British donors predominated, females outnumbered males, and clonal diversity was possibly underestimated.

J is TRBJ1-2 and V is TRBV28; tentative D call: TRBD1 (5 bases). The sample consisted of peripheral blood, taken on day 0 of MenACWY control vaccination. This receptor was taken from an adult in good health. CDR3: CASNQGNYGYTF. The CDR3 DNA reads TGTGCCAGCAACCAGGGTAACTATGGCTACACCTTC.